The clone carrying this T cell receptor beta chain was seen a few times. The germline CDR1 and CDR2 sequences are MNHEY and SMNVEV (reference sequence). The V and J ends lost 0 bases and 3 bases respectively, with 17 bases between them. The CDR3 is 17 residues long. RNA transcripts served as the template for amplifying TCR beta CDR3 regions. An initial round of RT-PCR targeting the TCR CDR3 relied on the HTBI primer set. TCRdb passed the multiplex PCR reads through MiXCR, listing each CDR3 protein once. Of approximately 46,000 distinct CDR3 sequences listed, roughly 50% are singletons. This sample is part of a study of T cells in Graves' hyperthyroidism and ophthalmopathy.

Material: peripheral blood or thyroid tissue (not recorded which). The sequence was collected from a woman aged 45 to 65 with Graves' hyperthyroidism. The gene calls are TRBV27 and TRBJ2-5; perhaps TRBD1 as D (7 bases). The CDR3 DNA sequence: TGTGCCAGCAGTTTATCGATACCTAGCAGGGGGGAAGAGACCCAGTACTTC. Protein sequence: CASSLSIPSRGEETQYF.